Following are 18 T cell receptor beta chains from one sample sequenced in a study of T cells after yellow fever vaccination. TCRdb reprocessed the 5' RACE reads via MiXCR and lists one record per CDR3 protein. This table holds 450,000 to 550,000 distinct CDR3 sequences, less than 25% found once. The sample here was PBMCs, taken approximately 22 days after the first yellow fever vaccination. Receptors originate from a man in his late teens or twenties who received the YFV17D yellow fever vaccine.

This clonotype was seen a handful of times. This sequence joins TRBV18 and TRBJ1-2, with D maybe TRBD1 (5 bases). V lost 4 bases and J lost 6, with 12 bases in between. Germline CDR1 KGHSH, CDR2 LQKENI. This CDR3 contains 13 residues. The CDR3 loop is CASSHPGLDGYTF. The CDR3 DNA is TGTGCCAGCTCACATCCGGGACTAGATGGCTACACCTTC.

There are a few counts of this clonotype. Here the CDR3 DNA reads TGTGCCAGCAGTGAAGTCAGTTGGTCATTTGGAGATACGCAGTATTTT. Protein product: CASSEVSWSFGDTQYF. V usage is TRBV6-1 and J usage is TRBJ2-3, with unresolved D. Trimming left V 1 base short and J 5 bases short, with 16 bases between. Germline CDR1 MNHNS, CDR2 SASEGT. The CDR3 consists of 16 residues.

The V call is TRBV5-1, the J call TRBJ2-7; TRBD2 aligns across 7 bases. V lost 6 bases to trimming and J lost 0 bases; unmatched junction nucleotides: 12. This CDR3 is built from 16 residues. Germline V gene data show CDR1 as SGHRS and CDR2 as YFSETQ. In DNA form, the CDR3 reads TGCGCCAGCACCTCATGGGGGGGGAGGAGCTCCTACGAGCAGTACGTC. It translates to CASTSWGGRSSYEQYV.

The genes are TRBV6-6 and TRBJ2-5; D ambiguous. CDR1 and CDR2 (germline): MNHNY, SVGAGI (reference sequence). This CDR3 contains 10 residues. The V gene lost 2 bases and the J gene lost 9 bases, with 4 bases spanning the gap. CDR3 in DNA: TGTGCCAGCAGTTACGCGCCCCAGTACTTC. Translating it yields CASSYAPQYF.

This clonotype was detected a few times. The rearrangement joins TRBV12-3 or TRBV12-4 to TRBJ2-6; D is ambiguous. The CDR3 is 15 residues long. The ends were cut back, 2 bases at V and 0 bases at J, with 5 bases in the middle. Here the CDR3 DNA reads TGTGCCAGCAGTTTATGGAGCTCTGGGGCCAACGTCCTGACTTTC. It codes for CASSLWSSGANVLTF.

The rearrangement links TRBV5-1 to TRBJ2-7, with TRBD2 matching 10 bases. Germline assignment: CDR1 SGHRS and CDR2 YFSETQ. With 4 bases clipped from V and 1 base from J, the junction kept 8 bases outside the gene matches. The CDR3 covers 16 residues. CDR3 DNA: TGCGCCAGCAGCCGCACTCGAGCGGGGGGGTCCTACGAGCAGTACGTC. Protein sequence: CASSRTRAGGSYEQYV.

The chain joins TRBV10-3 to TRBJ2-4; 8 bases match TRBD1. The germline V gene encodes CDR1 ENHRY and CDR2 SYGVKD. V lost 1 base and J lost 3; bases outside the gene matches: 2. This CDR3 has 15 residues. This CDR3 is CAISEWGQDKNIQYF. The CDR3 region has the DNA TGTGCCATCAGTGAGTGGGGACAGGACAAAAACATTCAGTACTTC.

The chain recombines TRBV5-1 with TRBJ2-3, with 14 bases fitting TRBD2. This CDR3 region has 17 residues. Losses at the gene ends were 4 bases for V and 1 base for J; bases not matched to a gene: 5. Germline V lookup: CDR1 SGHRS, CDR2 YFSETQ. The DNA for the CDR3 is TGCGCCAGCAGCAGACTAGCGGGGGGGCCGCGCACAGATACGCAGTATTTT. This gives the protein CASSRLAGGPRTDTQYF.

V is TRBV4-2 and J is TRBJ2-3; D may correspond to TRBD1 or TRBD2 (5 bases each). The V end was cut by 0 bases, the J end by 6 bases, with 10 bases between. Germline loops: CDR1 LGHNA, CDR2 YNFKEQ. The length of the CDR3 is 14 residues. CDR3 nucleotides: TGTGCCAGCAGCCAAGAACGGGGCTCGGATACGCAGTATTTT. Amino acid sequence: CASSQERGSDTQYF.

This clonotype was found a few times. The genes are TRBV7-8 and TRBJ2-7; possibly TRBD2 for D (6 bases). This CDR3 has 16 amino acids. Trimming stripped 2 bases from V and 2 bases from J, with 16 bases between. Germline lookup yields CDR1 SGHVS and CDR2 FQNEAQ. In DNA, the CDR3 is TGTGCCAGCAGCTTAAGCTTATGGGGGGATACCTACGAGCAGTACTTC. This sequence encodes CASSLSLWGDTYEQYF.

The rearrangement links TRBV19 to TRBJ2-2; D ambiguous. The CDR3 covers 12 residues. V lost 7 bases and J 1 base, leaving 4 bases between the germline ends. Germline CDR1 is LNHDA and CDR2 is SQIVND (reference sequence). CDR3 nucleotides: TGTGCCAGTAACGGGAACACCGGGGAGCTGTTTTTT. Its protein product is CASNGNTGELFF.

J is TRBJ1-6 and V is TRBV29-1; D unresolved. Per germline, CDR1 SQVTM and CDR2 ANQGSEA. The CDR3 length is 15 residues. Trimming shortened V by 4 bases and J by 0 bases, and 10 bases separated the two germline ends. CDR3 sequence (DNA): TGCAGCGTTGCTGACGGGAGCTCCTATAATTCACCCCTCCACTTT. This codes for CSVADGSSYNSPLHF. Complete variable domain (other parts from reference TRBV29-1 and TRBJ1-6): SAVISQKPSRDICQRGTSLTIQCQVDSQVTMMFWYRQQPGQSLTLIATANQGSEATYESGFVIDKFPISRPNLTFSTLTVSNMSPEDSSIYLCSVADGSSYNSPLHFGNGTRLTVT.

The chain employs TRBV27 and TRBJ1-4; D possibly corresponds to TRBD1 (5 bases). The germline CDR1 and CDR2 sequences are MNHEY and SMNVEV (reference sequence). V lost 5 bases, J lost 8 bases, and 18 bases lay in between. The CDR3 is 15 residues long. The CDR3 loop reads CASSIGAAGTEKLFF. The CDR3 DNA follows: TGTGCCAGCAGTATTGGGGCCGCGGGCACCGAAAAACTGTTTTTT. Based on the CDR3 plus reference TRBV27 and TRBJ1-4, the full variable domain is EAQVTQNPRYLITVTGKKLTVTCSQNMNHEYMSWYRQDPGLGLRQIYYSMNVEVTDKGDVPEGYKVSRKEKRNFPLILESPSPNQTSLYFCASSIGAAGTEKLFFGSGTQLSVL.

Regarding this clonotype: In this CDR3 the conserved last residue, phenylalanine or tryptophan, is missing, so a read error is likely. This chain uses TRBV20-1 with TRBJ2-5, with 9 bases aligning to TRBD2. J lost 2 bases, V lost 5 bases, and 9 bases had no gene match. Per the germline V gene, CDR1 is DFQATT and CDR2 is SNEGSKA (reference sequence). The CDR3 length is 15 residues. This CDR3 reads CSAQISGGRQETQYS. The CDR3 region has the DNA TGCAGTGCTCAGATTAGCGGGGGTAGGCAAGAGACCCAGTACTCC.

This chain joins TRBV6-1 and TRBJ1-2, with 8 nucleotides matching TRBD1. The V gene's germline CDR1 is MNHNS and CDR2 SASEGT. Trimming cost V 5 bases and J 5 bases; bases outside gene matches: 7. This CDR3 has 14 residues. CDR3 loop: CASSQRQGSYGYTF. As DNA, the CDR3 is TGTGCCAGCAGTCAGCGACAGGGGTCTTATGGCTACACCTTC.

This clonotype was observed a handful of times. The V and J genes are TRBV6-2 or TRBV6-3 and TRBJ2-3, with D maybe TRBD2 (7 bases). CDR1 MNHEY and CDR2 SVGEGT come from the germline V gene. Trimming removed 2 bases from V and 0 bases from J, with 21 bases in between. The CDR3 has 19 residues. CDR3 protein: CASSYEAGTLRRSTDTQYF. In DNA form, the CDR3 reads TGTGCCAGCAGTTACGAAGCGGGGACATTAAGGAGGAGCACAGATACGCAGTATTTT.

The CDR3 spells CASSSTPTSTDTQYF. In DNA form, the CDR3 reads TGTGCCAGCAGCTCAACACCGACTAGCACAGATACGCAGTATTTT. The chain employs TRBV7-8 and TRBJ2-3; no clear D gene. This CDR3 region has 15 residues. CDR1 is SGHVS, CDR2 FQNEAQ, per germline. V shed 4 bases and J shed 0 bases, with 11 bases lying between them.

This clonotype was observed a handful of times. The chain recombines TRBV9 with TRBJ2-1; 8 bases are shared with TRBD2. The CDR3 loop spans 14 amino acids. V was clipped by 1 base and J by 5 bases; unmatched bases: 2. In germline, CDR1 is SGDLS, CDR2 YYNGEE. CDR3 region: CASSVRLAHNEQFF. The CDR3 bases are TGTGCCAGCAGCGTAAGACTAGCGCACAATGAGCAGTTCTTC.